This TCR beta chain emerged from a study of blood T cell repertoires in COVID-19. Study at large: Sources were T cells, B-cell-depleted T cells, or PBMCs; the material itself was cDNA or gDNA.

The CDR3 has 14 amino acids. After removal of 2 bases from V and 5 bases from J, the junction contained 5 bases not matched to a gene. Germline V gives CDR1 KGHSH, CDR2 LQKENI. Under the authors' procedure: Counts of nucleated cells, estimated from reference gene primer amplification, were obtained. Measured with immunoSEQ multiplex PCR; TCRdb has only the in-frame clones, and not every one. The DNA gave D and trimming, while V, J and clone size come from that table. Of 60,000 to 85,000 clones listed, about 90% are singletons. The origin of this receptor is a man aged 50-60 years with active COVID-19. The chain joins TRBV18 to TRBJ1-2; 7 nucleotides match TRBD1. What was sequenced was peripheral blood. The CDR3 is CASSPRGQEYGYTF. The CDR3 coding sequence is TGTGCCAGCTCACCAAGGGGGCAAGAATATGGCTACACCTTC.